The 27 T cell receptor beta chains given below trace back to one sample, sequenced in a study of blood T cell repertoires in COVID-19 (dated by TCRdb to about 2020). Libraries were made using the immunoSEQ multiplex PCR assay. TCRdb mirrors the immuneACCESS table, restricted to in-frame sequences. Some clones are absent from its copies; in checked studies, under half trace to an unresolved V gene, and the reason for the others is unknown. The sample includes roughly 83,000 clones, with about 84% observed a single time. Approximately 8.1% of the sample lies in the top ten. Sequencing used peripheral blood. These receptors originate from a man between 45 and 60 years old with active COVID-19.

The rearrangement joins TRBV4-2 to TRBJ2-7; 12 bases are a match to TRBD1. The germline gives CDR1 LGHNA, CDR2 YNFKEQ. The CDR3 covers 15 residues. Trimming took 1 base from V and 5 from J; bases not matched to a gene: 3. This chain's CDR3 is CASSQVGTGGDEQYF. In nucleotides, the CDR3 is TGTGCCAGCAGCCAAGTAGGGACAGGGGGCGACGAGCAGTACTTC.

The genes are TRBV19 and TRBJ2-3; D is unresolved. The V end was cut by 3 bases, the J end by 2 bases, with 9 bases between. CDR1 and CDR2 (germline): LNHDA, SQIVND (reference sequence). CDR3 length equals 14 residues. The CDR3 is CASSMGQTTDTQYF. The CDR3 DNA reads as TGTGCCAGTAGTATGGGCCAGACCACAGATACGCAGTATTTT. Combining the CDR3 with reference TRBV19 and TRBJ2-3 gives the whole variable domain DGGITQSPKYLFRKEGQNVTLSCEQNLNHDAMYWYRQDPGQGLRLIYYSQIVNDFQKGDIAEGYSVSREKKESFPLTVTSAQKNPTAFYLCASSMGQTTDTQYFGPGTRLTVL.

V gene TRBV5-1 combines with J gene TRBJ2-1, with no clear D. The CDR3 consists of 13 residues. V dropped 0 bases and J dropped 5 bases, with 6 bases sitting between them. Germline CDR1 SGHRS, CDR2 YFSETQ. CDR3 region: CASSLAPDNEQFF. The DNA for the CDR3 is TGCGCCAGCAGCTTGGCACCGGACAATGAGCAGTTCTTC.

V and J are TRBV7-6 and TRBJ1-2, with TRBD1 matching over 8 bases. CDR1 SGHVS and CDR2 FNYEAQ come from the germline V gene. With 3 bases clipped from V and 5 bases from J, the junction kept 8 bases outside the gene matches. The CDR3 runs 15 residues. CDR3 coding DNA: TGTGCCAGCAGCTTGGGGCCCACAGGGGGTTATGGCTACACCTTC. Encoded protein: CASSLGPTGGYGYTF.

The chain uses TRBV7-6 and TRBJ2-3; TRBD2 matches 9 bases. V was pared by 5 bases and J by 1 base, with 7 bases of the junction left unmatched. CDR1 is SGHVS, CDR2 FNYEAQ, per germline. The CDR3 loop spans 16 amino acids. The CDR3: CASSAIAGAGTDTQYF. The CDR3 DNA reads TGTGCCAGCAGCGCAATAGCGGGAGCCGGCACAGATACGCAGTATTTT.

The chain has TRBV4-2 and TRBJ1-5, with 7 bases identical to TRBD1. The V gene's germline CDR1 is LGHNA and CDR2 YNFKEQ. The ends lost 4 bases at V and 1 base at J; junction bases unmatched: 4. This CDR3 is 15 amino acids long. Here the CDR3 DNA reads TGTGCCAGCAGCCGGGACAGCATCAGCAATCAGCCCCAGCATTTT. Translating gives CASSRDSISNQPQHF.

The chain links TRBV5-4 to TRBJ2-7; TRBD1 agrees at 11 bases. V trimming: 4 bases; J trimming: 5 bases; junction bases outside the gene matches: 8. Germline V gives CDR1 SGHNT, CDR2 YYREEE (reference sequence). CDR3 length equals 15 residues. The CDR3 region has the DNA TGTGCCAGCAGCGCCCCCGGACAGGGGGCCGACGAGCAGTACTTC. Translated, it gives CASSAPGQGADEQYF. The whole variable domain, filled in from reference TRBV5-4 and TRBJ2-7, reads ETGVTQSPTHLIKTRGQQVTLRCSSQSGHNTVSWYQQALGQGPQFIFQYYREEENGRGNFPPRFSGLQFPNYSSELNVNALELDDSALYLCASSAPGQGADEQYFGPGTRLTVT.

The gene calls are TRBV28 and TRBJ1-1, with 7 bases fitting TRBD1. Germline V lookup: CDR1 MDHEN, CDR2 SYDVKM. There are 14 residues in the CDR3. Trimming cost V 2 bases and J 4 bases; bases outside gene matches: 4. CDR3: CASSLLRGSTEAFF. Written as DNA, the CDR3 is TGTGCCAGCAGTTTACTCAGGGGGTCCACTGAAGCTTTCTTT. The whole variable domain, filled in from reference TRBV28 and TRBJ1-1, reads DVKVTQSSRYLVKRTGEKVFLECVQDMDHENMFWYRQDPGLGLRLIYFSYDVKMKEKGDIPEGYSVSREKKERFSLILESASTNQTSMYLCASSLLRGSTEAFFGQGTRLTVV.

This chain joins TRBV28 and TRBJ1-5; 9 positions agree with TRBD1. Germline V gene data show CDR1 as MDHEN and CDR2 as SYDVKM. The J segment lost 1 base and the V segment lost 6 bases, leaving 4 bases of the junction unmatched. The CDR3 totals 15 residues. Written as DNA, the CDR3 is TGTGCCAGCAGCCCACAGGGGGCGAGCAATCAGCCCCAGCATTTT. This sequence encodes CASSPQGASNQPQHF.

The chain uses TRBV18 and TRBJ1-2, with 8 bases that match TRBD1. Germline V CDR1 and CDR2: KGHSH, LQKENI. This CDR3 is 14 amino acids long. V shed 3 bases, J shed 3 bases, and the junction held 3 bases outside the gene matches. CDR3 in DNA: TGTGCCAGCTCACCTACAGGGGGTGACTATGGCTACACCTTC. Residues: CASSPTGGDYGYTF. The variable domain in full, with the rest retrieved from reference TRBV18 and TRBJ1-2, is NAGVMQNPRHLVRRRGQEARLRCSPMKGHSHVYWYRQLPEEGLKFMVYLQKENIIDESGMPKERFSAEFPKEGPSILRIQQVVRGDSAAYFCASSPTGGDYGYTFGSGTRLTVV.

The chain is built from TRBV28 and TRBJ2-1; 8 nucleotides agree with TRBD2. Germline CDR1 is MDHEN and CDR2 is SYDVKM. With 5 bases clipped from V and 3 bases from J, the junction kept 6 bases outside the gene matches. The CDR3 length is 15 residues. The CDR3 loop is CASSPPGGDYNEQFF. The CDR3, as DNA: TGTGCCAGCAGTCCACCGGGGGGGGACTACAATGAGCAGTTCTTC.

The V call is TRBV5-1, the J call TRBJ1-2; 7 bases fit TRBD1. The CDR3 extends over 13 amino acids. J gave up 6 bases and V 5 bases, and 7 bases lay outside the gene matches. Germline V lookup: CDR1 SGHRS, CDR2 YFSETQ. In DNA form, the CDR3 reads TGCGCCAGCAGGACCGGGACAGCGGATGGCTACACCTTC. Its translation is CASRTGTADGYTF.

In regard to this clone: The junction departs from germline at one end; a sequencing error may be responsible. The rearrangement joins TRBV7-7 to TRBJ1-4; 9 nucleotides line up with TRBD1. The CDR3 consists of 14 residues. Per germline, CDR1 SSHAT and CDR2 FNYEAQ (reference sequence). DNA for the CDR3: TGTGCTAGCAGCCCGGGACAGGGACACGAAAAACTGTTTTTT. Its protein is CASSPGQGHEKLFF.

The chain carries TRBV7-6 and TRBJ1-5, with TRBD1 as a possible D gene (5 bases). Trimming took off 1 base at V and 1 base at J, with 11 bases between the two ends. This CDR3 is 16 amino acids long. Germline V gives CDR1 SGHVS, CDR2 FNYEAQ. CDR3 loop: CASSLGAAGSNQPQHF. The CDR3 DNA sequence: TGTGCCAGCAGCTTAGGGGCGGCAGGGAGCAATCAGCCCCAGCATTTT. Drawing the rest from reference TRBV7-6 and TRBJ1-5, the complete variable domain is GAGVSQSPRYKVTKRGQDVALRCDPISGHVSLYWYRQALGQGPEFLTYFNYEAQQDKSGLPNDRFSAERPEGSISTLTIQRTEQRDSAMYRCASSLGAAGSNQPQHFGDGTRLSIL.

This chain links TRBV7-6 with TRBJ2-5, with 11 nucleotides matching TRBD2. The germline gives CDR1 SGHVS, CDR2 FNYEAQ. This CDR3 has 13 amino acids. V gave up 8 bases and J gave up 7 bases; unmatched junction bases: 6. The DNA for the CDR3 is TGTGCCAGCCTAGCGGGGGGCGAGGGGACCCAGTACTTC. This translates into CASLAGGEGTQYF. The entire variable domain, with the rest obtained from reference TRBV7-6 and TRBJ2-5, is as follows: GAGVSQSPRYKVTKRGQDVALRCDPISGHVSLYWYRQALGQGPEFLTYFNYEAQQDKSGLPNDRFSAERPEGSISTLTIQRTEQRDSAMYRCASLAGGEGTQYFGPGTRLLVL.

The V gene is TRBV2, the J gene TRBJ2-5; a possible D gene is TRBD1 (5 bases). V was cut by 8 bases and J by 5 bases, with 9 bases left in between. The CDR3 consists of 11 residues. CDR1 and CDR2 (germline): SNHLY, FYNNEI. The CDR3 nucleotides are TGTGCCAGCCGGACATCCGAGACCCAGTACTTC. Translated, it gives CASRTSETQYF.

The chain employs TRBV15 and TRBJ1-2; TRBD1 matches at 9 bases. CDR3 length: 14 residues. Germline CDR1 reads LNHNV; CDR2 reads YYDKDF (reference sequence). With V trimmed by 6 bases and J by 8 bases, 10 bases remained unmatched. In nucleotides, the CDR3 is TGTGCCACCAGGCAAACCACAGGGGGCGAAGGCTACACCTTC. Translating gives CATRQTTGGEGYTF.

Relative to its sample, this clone is hyperexpanded. The V gene is TRBV7-2, the J gene TRBJ2-1; 10 nucleotides align to TRBD2. This CDR3 region has 14 residues. V dropped 9 bases and J dropped 12; count of bases not matched to a gene: 14. Per the germline V gene, CDR1 is SGHTA and CDR2 is FQGNSA. CDR3 sequence (DNA): TGTGCCAGTAAAACTAGCGGGACCCCAACAGGGCAGTTCTTC. Translated: CASKTSGTPTGQFF.

The V and J genes are TRBV11-3 and TRBJ2-1; 10 nucleotides line up with TRBD2. There are 19 residues in the CDR3. After removal of 2 bases from V and 6 bases from J, the junction contained 16 bases not matched to a gene. The germline V gene encodes CDR1 SGHNT and CDR2 YENEEA. This CDR3 is CASSLSAGASGRSANEQFF. Here the CDR3 DNA reads TGTGCCAGCAGCTTATCTGCGGGGGCTAGCGGGAGAAGTGCCAATGAGCAGTTCTTC.

The rearrangement links TRBV7-2 to TRBJ2-2; 8 positions agree with TRBD1. There are 16 residues in the CDR3. The ends lost 6 bases at V and 4 bases at J; junction bases unmatched: 10. Germline loops: CDR1 SGHTA, CDR2 FQGNSA. The CDR3 loop reads CASSPQGAWGTGELFF. The CDR3 DNA is TGTGCCAGCAGTCCTCAGGGGGCATGGGGCACCGGGGAGCTGTTTTTT.

The rearrangement uses TRBV6-5 and TRBJ1-1, with 10 positions matching TRBD1. Germline V gene data show CDR1 as MNHEY and CDR2 as SVGAGI. The CDR3 is 13 residues long. With V trimmed by 6 bases and J by 4 bases, 2 bases remained unmatched. As DNA, the CDR3 is TGTGCCAGCAGGGGACAGGGGCCCACTGAAGCTTTCTTT. Protein product: CASRGQGPTEAFF.

This chain links TRBV2 with TRBJ2-2; D possibly corresponds to TRBD1 (5 bases). V lost 6 bases to trimming and J lost 4 bases, with 9 bases between them. The germline V gene encodes CDR1 SNHLY and CDR2 FYNNEI. This CDR3 comprises 13 residues. CDR3 residues: CASSARGTGELFF. In nucleotides, the CDR3 is TGTGCCAGCAGCGCAAGGGGCACCGGGGAGCTGTTTTTT.

The V call is TRBV28, the J call TRBJ2-4; D is perhaps TRBD1 (6 bases). CDR1 MDHEN and CDR2 SYDVKM come from the germline V gene. This CDR3 is built from 14 residues. V lost 4 bases and J 5 bases, leaving 12 bases between the germline ends. As DNA, the CDR3 is TGTGCCAGCAGTTCAACAGGGTGGGAAAACATTCAGTACTTC. Translated, it gives CASSSTGWENIQYF.

The genes are TRBV19 and TRBJ1-2, with a weak D call TRBD1 (5 bases). This CDR3 contains 13 residues. Germline values: CDR1 LNHDA, CDR2 SQIVND (reference sequence). V gave up 6 bases and J gave up 2 bases, with 10 bases separating them. The CDR3 DNA sequence: TGTGCCAGTAGGGCGACAGTCAACTATGGCTACACCTTC. It yields the protein CASRATVNYGYTF. Full variable domain (outside the CDR3, taken from reference TRBV19 and TRBJ1-2): DGGITQSPKYLFRKEGQNVTLSCEQNLNHDAMYWYRQDPGQGLRLIYYSQIVNDFQKGDIAEGYSVSREKKESFPLTVTSAQKNPTAFYLCASRATVNYGYTFGSGTRLTVV.

The V call is TRBV5-4, the J call TRBJ2-5; 8 positions agree with TRBD2. The CDR3 loop spans 15 amino acids. V dropped 4 bases and J dropped 4; count of bases not matched to a gene: 9. In germline, CDR1 is SGHNT, CDR2 YYREEE (reference sequence). The CDR3 DNA follows: TGTGCCAGCAGCGACCAGCGGGAGTTGGGAGAGACCCAGTACTTC. It codes for CASSDQRELGETQYF.

V is TRBV4-3 and J is TRBJ2-2; D is uncertain. This CDR3 is 12 amino acids long. CDR1 LGHNA and CDR2 YSLEER come from the germline V gene. With 3 bases removed from V and 6 bases from J, the gap between germline ends came to 5 bases. In nucleotides, the CDR3 is TGCGCCAGCAGCCACGTTGCCGGGGAGCTGTTTTTT. It encodes CASSHVAGELFF.

The rearrangement joins TRBV2 to TRBJ2-3; D unresolved. The V gene's germline CDR1 is SNHLY and CDR2 FYNNEI. The CDR3 length is 14 residues. Trimming stripped 7 bases from V and 6 bases from J, with 17 bases between. CDR3 bases: TGTGCCAGCACCCCCGGGTTCTCAGCGGATACGCAGTATTTT. Encoded protein: CASTPGFSADTQYF.